The 25 T cell receptor beta chains below all came from one sample that was sequenced in a study of T-cell memory formation after mild COVID-19. TCRdb fed the 5' RACE reads into MiXCR, producing one record per CDR3 protein. The sample has about 560,000 distinct CDR3 sequences, around 17% seen once. Sequencing was carried out using PBMCs or a T cell subset sorted from them (not recorded which). The receptor source for this set is an adult woman who had mild COVID-19 (a few samples of this study predate the infection). Cell type and time point are not known.

This clonotype was observed a handful of times. The genes are TRBV9 and TRBJ1-5, with a tentative D call TRBD1 (6 bases). V lost 2 bases to trimming and J lost 3 bases, with 9 bases between them. Germline V gene data show CDR1 as SGDLS and CDR2 as YYNGEE. The CDR3 covers 14 residues. As DNA, the CDR3 is TGTGCCAGCAGCGTGGACAGTATCAATCAGCCCCAGCATTTT. It codes for CASSVDSINQPQHF.

This clonotype was seen a handful of times. This chain joins TRBV7-9 and TRBJ2-7, with 10 bases that match TRBD1. CDR3 length: 14 amino acids. The V gene end was trimmed by 0 bases and the J gene end by 6 bases; junction bases not matched to a gene: 2. From germline, CDR1 is SEHNR and CDR2 FQNEAQ (reference sequence). The CDR3 sequence is CASSLAGTGVEQYF. The CDR3 nucleotides read TGTGCCAGCAGCTTAGCGGGGACAGGGGTCGAGCAGTACTTC.

The chain recombines TRBV6-5 with TRBJ2-1; possibly TRBD2 for D (6 bases). V was shortened by 4 bases and J by 4 bases, with 14 bases between the two germline ends. CDR1 and CDR2 (germline): MNHEY, SVGAGI. The CDR3 loop spans 15 amino acids. In DNA form, the CDR3 reads TGTGCCAGCAGTTGGGGGGAGGCACCTTACAATGAGCAGTTCTTC. Amino acids: CASSWGEAPYNEQFF.

A few counts support this clonotype. The J gene is TRBJ2-2, the V gene TRBV29-1; D ambiguous. The CDR3 sequence is 11 residues long. Germline CDR1 is SQVTM and CDR2 is ANQGSEA. V was pared by 5 bases and J by 3 bases, with 4 bases between. CDR3 coding DNA: TGCAGCGTTAAGTACACCGGGGAGCTGTTTTTT. It is translated as CSVKYTGELFF.

This clonotype was picked up a small number of times. This chain uses TRBV24-1 with TRBJ2-5; D remains ambiguous. Germline V gene data show CDR1 as KGHDR and CDR2 as SFDVKD. The CDR3 spans 13 residues. V was shortened by 4 bases and J by 2 bases, with 7 bases between the two germline ends. The CDR3 region is CATSEGRQETQYF. The CDR3 DNA reads as TGTGCCACCAGTGAGGGCAGGCAAGAGACCCAGTACTTC.

This chain connects TRBV7-9 to TRBJ1-1, with unresolved D. The V end was cut by 0 bases, the J end by 0 bases, with 8 bases between. This CDR3 spans 15 amino acids. The germline gives CDR1 SEHNR, CDR2 FQNEAQ (reference sequence). Here the CDR3 reads CASSLAPYMNTEAFF. The CDR3 DNA follows: TGTGCCAGCAGCTTAGCTCCCTACATGAACACTGAAGCTTTCTTT.

The J gene is TRBJ1-2, the V gene TRBV7-9, with 8 nucleotides matching TRBD1. In germline, CDR1 is SEHNR, CDR2 FQNEAQ (reference sequence). V was clipped by 0 bases and J by 1 base; unmatched bases: 4. The CDR3 loop spans 16 amino acids. The CDR3 coding sequence is TGTGCCAGCAGCTTAGCGCAAGGACAGGGTAACTATGGCTACACCTTC. Its protein is CASSLAQGQGNYGYTF.

This clonotype has a handful of counts. The V gene is TRBV12-3 or TRBV12-4, the J gene TRBJ2-7; D perhaps matches TRBD2 (5 bases). V was cut by 6 bases and J by 2 bases, with 14 bases left in between. The CDR3 runs to 14 residues. The CDR3 sequence: CASSSAGVTYEQYF. CDR3 nucleotides: TGTGCCAGCAGCTCTGCGGGCGTTACCTACGAGCAGTACTTC.

The V gene is TRBV3-1, the J gene TRBJ1-2, with 7 bases matching TRBD1. The CDR3 covers 16 residues. Germline trimming cut 7 bases from V and 4 bases from J; bases unmatched to any gene: 15. Looked up from germline, CDR1 is LGHDT and CDR2 is YNNKEL (reference sequence). CDR3 sequence: CASTPRTGTTFYGYTF. The CDR3, as DNA: TGTGCCAGCACCCCCCGGACAGGAACGACATTCTATGGCTACACCTTC.

The chain combines TRBV19 with TRBJ1-2; TRBD1 aligns across 8 bases. J lost 4 bases, V lost 5 bases, and 3 bases had no gene match. Germline loops: CDR1 LNHDA, CDR2 SQIVND (reference sequence). The CDR3 extends over 13 amino acids. CDR3 protein: CASSPRGPYGYTF. The CDR3 region has the DNA TGTGCCAGTAGTCCCAGGGGGCCCTATGGCTACACCTTC.

This clonotype was detected a few times. The chain carries TRBV5-1 and TRBJ2-3, with D possibly TRBD2 on 6 matching bases. V gave up 1 base and J gave up 4 bases, with 13 bases separating them. The CDR3 spans 15 residues. Germline CDR1 is SGHRS and CDR2 is YFSETQ. The CDR3 DNA is TGCGCCAGCAGCTTGTTACCGGGGGAGTCAGATACGCAGTATTTT. Protein: CASSLLPGESDTQYF.

This chain uses TRBV2 with TRBJ2-2; possibly TRBD2 for D (6 bases). Trimming stripped 7 bases from V and 5 bases from J, with 11 bases between. The CDR3 has 13 amino acids. Germline V gene sequence: CDR1 SNHLY, CDR2 FYNNEI. The CDR3 loop reads CASKRRETGELFF. CDR3 DNA sequence: TGTGCCAGCAAGAGGAGGGAGACCGGGGAGCTGTTTTTT.

The V call is TRBV28, the J call TRBJ2-7; 9 bases map to TRBD1. This CDR3 has 16 amino acids. V gave up 6 bases and J gave up 2 bases; unmatched junction bases: 11. Germline loops: CDR1 MDHEN, CDR2 SYDVKM. The CDR3 spells CASSHRGQGSTYEQYF. CDR3 nucleotide sequence: TGTGCCAGCAGCCATCGTGGACAGGGGTCGACCTACGAGCAGTACTTC. Using reference TRBV28 and TRBJ2-7 for the parts outside the CDR3, the full variable domain is DVKVTQSSRYLVKRTGEKVFLECVQDMDHENMFWYRQDPGLGLRLIYFSYDVKMKEKGDIPEGYSVSREKKERFSLILESASTNQTSMYLCASSHRGQGSTYEQYFGPGTRLTVT.

Ten or more counts support this clonotype. The chain is built from TRBV5-1 and TRBJ2-2, with 11 positions matching TRBD2. This CDR3 spans 17 amino acids. V dropped 3 bases and J dropped 1; count of bases not matched to a gene: 5. Germline values: CDR1 SGHRS, CDR2 YFSETQ. Here the CDR3 reads CASSYNGLAGNTGELFF. The CDR3 coding sequence is TGCGCCAGCAGCTATAATGGACTAGCGGGGAACACCGGGGAGCTGTTTTTT.

This chain joins TRBV7-9 and TRBJ1-4; D is uncertain. From germline, CDR1 is SEHNR and CDR2 FQNEAQ (reference sequence). V lost 1 base and J lost 11, with 11 bases in between. This CDR3 spans 13 amino acids. CDR3 DNA: TGTGCCAGCAGCTTAGAGTTCCCGGTTAAACTGTTTTTT. This sequence encodes CASSLEFPVKLFF.

The chain carries TRBV4-1 and TRBJ1-1; possibly TRBD1 for D (6 bases). There are 19 residues in the CDR3. Germline lookup yields CDR1 MGHRA and CDR2 YSYEKL. V lost 1 base and J lost 1, with 22 bases in between. CDR3 nucleotide sequence: TGCGCCAGCAGCCAAGGGAGAGGGGGTTTGGGGCGCCGGAACACTGAAGCTTTCTTT. Amino acids: CASSQGRGGLGRRNTEAFF.

J is TRBJ2-1 and V is TRBV20-1, with a possible D match to TRBD2 (6 bases). From germline, CDR1 is DFQATT and CDR2 SNEGSKA (reference sequence). The CDR3 covers 15 residues. Trimming removed 3 bases at V and 4 bases at J, with 16 bases between. Written as DNA, the CDR3 is TGCAGTGCTAGTATCTTAAGCGGGCCATACAATGAGCAGTTCTTC. This gives the protein CSASILSGPYNEQFF.

The J gene is TRBJ2-7, the V gene TRBV7-8, with D unresolved. CDR3 size: 15 residues. Trimming stripped 1 base from V and 0 bases from J, with 10 bases between. Germline V gives CDR1 SGHVS, CDR2 FQNEAQ. In DNA, the CDR3 is TGTGCCAGCAGCTTAGATTCGGTCCTCTCCTACGAGCAGTACTTC. Protein: CASSLDSVLSYEQYF.

In its sample, this clonotype was seen many times. The chain joins TRBV29-1 to TRBJ2-7; D not resolved. Deletions cut 3 bases from V and 1 base from J, with 19 bases between. CDR3 length equals 16 residues. CDR1 and CDR2 from the germline V gene are SQVTM and ANQGSEA. The CDR3 is CSVEVTAPDGSYEQYF. The CDR3 DNA reads as TGCAGCGTTGAGGTCACAGCCCCGGACGGGTCCTACGAGCAGTACTTC.

The chain is built from TRBV19 and TRBJ1-2, with 9 positions matching TRBD1. With 6 bases clipped from V and 2 bases from J, the junction kept 7 bases outside the gene matches. Germline V gene lookup returns CDR1 LNHDA and CDR2 SQIVND (reference sequence). CDR3 length: 15 residues. CDR3 residues: CASRTGTGMNYGYTF. CDR3 nucleotide sequence: TGTGCCAGTAGAACGGGGACAGGGATGAACTATGGCTACACCTTC.

This clonotype was picked up a small number of times. The chain couples TRBV19 to TRBJ2-7; D gene uncertain. V was cut by 4 bases and J by 5 bases, with 12 bases left in between. Germline V gene sequence: CDR1 LNHDA, CDR2 SQIVND (reference sequence). CDR3 size: 13 residues. The CDR3 nucleotides are TGTGCCAGTAGTAACCAAGCCTTTCACGAGCAGTACTTC. It encodes CASSNQAFHEQYF.

This clonotype was recorded a few times. The chain recombines TRBV7-2 with TRBJ2-5, with 8 positions matching TRBD2. The CDR3 totals 17 residues. Trimming cost V 5 bases and J 2 bases; bases outside gene matches: 13. Per the germline V gene, CDR1 is SGHTA and CDR2 is FQGNSA. CDR3 loop: CASSALPGVAGQETQYF. CDR3 DNA sequence: TGTGCCAGCAGCGCACTCCCTGGGGTAGCGGGGCAAGAGACCCAGTACTTC.

This clonotype was picked up a small number of times. CDR3 nucleotides: TGTGCCAGCGTACAAGAGACCCAGTACTTC. It is translated as CASVQETQYF. This chain connects TRBV7-8 to TRBJ2-5; D is unclear. The CDR3 consists of 10 residues. CDR1 and CDR2 (germline): SGHVS, FQNEAQ. V dropped 8 bases and J dropped 2 bases, with 3 bases sitting between them. Full variable domain (missing parts from reference TRBV7-8 and TRBJ2-5): GAGVSQSPRYKVAKRGQDVALRCDPISGHVSLFWYQQALGQGPEFLTYFQNEAQLDKSGLPSDRFFAERPEGSVSTLKIQRTQQEDSAVYLCASVQETQYFGPGTRLLVL.

This clonotype was seen a handful of times. The J gene is TRBJ2-3, the V gene TRBV6-1; no reliable D call. The germline V gene encodes CDR1 MNHNS and CDR2 SASEGT. Trimming removed 2 bases at V and 1 base at J, with 7 bases between. The CDR3 is 14 residues long. The CDR3 sequence: CASSERSRTDTQYF. The CDR3 DNA reads as TGTGCCAGCAGTGAACGCAGTCGCACAGATACGCAGTATTTT.

The chain has TRBV7-8 and TRBJ2-3; 10 bases align to TRBD2. V trimming: 4 bases; J trimming: 3 bases; junction bases outside the gene matches: 10. The CDR3 has 17 residues. Germline CDR1 and CDR2: SGHVS and FQNEAQ. This chain's CDR3 is CASSSLSSGGTTDTQYF. The CDR3 DNA follows: TGTGCCAGCAGCTCCCTCTCTAGCGGGGGAACGACAGATACGCAGTATTTT.